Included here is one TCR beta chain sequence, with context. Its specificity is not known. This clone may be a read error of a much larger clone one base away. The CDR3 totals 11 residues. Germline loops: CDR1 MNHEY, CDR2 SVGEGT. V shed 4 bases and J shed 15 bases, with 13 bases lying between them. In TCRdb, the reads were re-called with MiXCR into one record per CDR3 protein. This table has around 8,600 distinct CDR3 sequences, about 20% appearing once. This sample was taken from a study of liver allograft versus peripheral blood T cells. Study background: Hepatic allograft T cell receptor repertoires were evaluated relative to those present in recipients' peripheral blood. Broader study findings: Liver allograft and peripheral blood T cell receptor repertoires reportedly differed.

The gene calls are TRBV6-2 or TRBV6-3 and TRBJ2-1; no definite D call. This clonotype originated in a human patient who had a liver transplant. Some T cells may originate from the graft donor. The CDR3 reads CASSLGRTWFF. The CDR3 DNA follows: TGTGCCAGCAGTTTGGGTCGAACATGGTTCTTC.